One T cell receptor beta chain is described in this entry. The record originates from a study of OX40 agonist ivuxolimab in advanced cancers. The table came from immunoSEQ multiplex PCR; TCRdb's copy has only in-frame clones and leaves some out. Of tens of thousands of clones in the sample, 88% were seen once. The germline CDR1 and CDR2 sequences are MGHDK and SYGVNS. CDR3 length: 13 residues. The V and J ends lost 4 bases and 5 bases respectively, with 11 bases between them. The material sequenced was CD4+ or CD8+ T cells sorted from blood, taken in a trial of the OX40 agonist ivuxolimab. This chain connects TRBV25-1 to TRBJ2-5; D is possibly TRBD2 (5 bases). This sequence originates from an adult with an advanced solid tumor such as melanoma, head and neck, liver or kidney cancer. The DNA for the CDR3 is TGTGCCAGCAGTGTAGTGGGAGTGGAGACCCAGTACTTC. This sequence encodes CASSVVGVETQYF. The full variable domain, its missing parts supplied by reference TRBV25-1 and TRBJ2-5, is EADIYQTPRYLVIGTGKKITLECSQTMGHDKMYWYQQDPGMELHLIHYSYGVNSTEKGDLSSESTVSRIRTEHFPLTLESARPSHTSQYLCASSVVGVETQYFGPGTRLLVL.